These 23 T cell receptor beta chains originate from one sample sequenced in a study of post-analysis software for immune sequencing data. Study-wide results and caveats: The study found TRBV5-6, TRBV5-1 and TRBV20-1 among five TRBV segments more frequent in patients than controls.

These receptors are not linked to any known antigen. Carried by the TCR beta cDNA libraries were unique molecular identifiers. One entry per CDR3 protein results from TCRdb running MiXCR on the PCR reads. Among about 200,000 distinct CDR3 sequences listed, around 30% were seen once. Sequencing input: blood. These receptor sequences come from a girl under 18 with multiple sclerosis.

This clonotype was picked up a small number of times. The chain is built from TRBV20-1 and TRBJ2-7; tentatively, D is TRBD2 (6 bases). CDR1 and CDR2 from the germline V gene are DFQATT and SNEGSKA (reference sequence). This CDR3 contains 12 residues. The CDR3 DNA follows: TGCAGCACGGGGGACGGCTCCTACGAGCAGTACTTC. This encodes CSTGDGSYEQYF.

This chain joins TRBV6-8 and TRBJ2-1; weak D call: TRBD2 (6 bases). This CDR3 has 17 residues. The germline V gene encodes CDR1 MNHGY and CDR2 SAAAGT. The ends were cut back, 0 bases at V and 8 bases at J, with 20 bases in the middle. The chain's CDR3 is CASSYSIAGGRDDEQFF. The CDR3 bases are TGTGCCAGCAGTTACTCGATCGCGGGCGGGCGGGACGATGAGCAGTTCTTC.

This clonotype was counted a few times. The V and J genes are TRBV7-2 and TRBJ2-3, with D possibly matching TRBD2 (6 bases). Germline loops: CDR1 SGHTA, CDR2 FQGNSA. Trimming left V 3 bases short and J 5 bases short, with 15 bases between. The CDR3 runs to 15 residues. The CDR3 sequence: CASSLWGGTEDTQYF. Here the CDR3 DNA reads TGTGCCAGCAGCTTGTGGGGCGGGACTGAAGATACGCAGTATTTT.

This clonotype has at least ten counts. The rearrangement joins TRBV20-1 to TRBJ1-1, with TRBD1 as a possible D gene (6 bases). Germline V gives CDR1 DFQATT, CDR2 SNEGSKA (reference sequence). The length of the CDR3 is 14 residues. The germline V and J ends were trimmed by 0 bases and 2 bases, with 10 bases remaining between them. The DNA for the CDR3 is TGCAGTGCTAGAGATACGACAGGCAACACTGAAGCTTTCTTT. As protein: CSARDTTGNTEAFF.

The chain is built from TRBV28 and TRBJ2-1; 14 positions match TRBD2. Germline V lookup: CDR1 MDHEN, CDR2 SYDVKM. Germline trimming cut 5 bases from V and 8 bases from J; bases unmatched to any gene: 5. This CDR3 spans 15 amino acids. DNA of the CDR3: TGTGCCAGCAGTGGGACTAGCGGGAGAGGCTATGAGCAGTTCTTC. Translation gives CASSGTSGRGYEQFF.

This clonotype was counted a few times. A much larger clonotype is one base distant, so this may be a read error. V gene TRBV29-1 combines with J gene TRBJ2-7, with TRBD1 matching over 8 bases. This CDR3 has 13 residues. Germline lookup yields CDR1 SQVTM and CDR2 ANQGSEA. The V segment lost 6 bases and the J segment 7 bases; nucleotides outside the gene matches: 11. The CDR3 DNA sequence: TGCAGCGTCCCGGACAGGGCGGACAATGAGCAGTACTTC. This gives the protein CSVPDRADNEQYF.

A remark on this clonotype: A read error may produce the germline difference seen at one junction end. The chain has TRBV25-1 and TRBJ1-6, with D uncertain. Germline V lookup: CDR1 MGHDK, CDR2 SYGVNS. This CDR3 spans 13 amino acids. The CDR3 loop reads CASRYSYNSPPHF. The CDR3 nucleotides are TGTGCCAGCAGGTACTCCTATAATTCACCCCCCCACTTT.

The chain carries TRBV20-1 and TRBJ2-7; 9 bases are shared with TRBD1. The germline gives CDR1 DFQATT, CDR2 SNEGSKA (reference sequence). The CDR3 totals 13 residues. V gave up 3 bases and J gave up 6 bases; unmatched junction bases: 6. The chain's CDR3 is CSASKQGATEQYF. CDR3 bases: TGCAGTGCTAGTAAACAGGGGGCGACCGAGCAGTACTTC.

This clonotype was recorded many times. The chain joins TRBV5-1 to TRBJ2-5; D uncertain. V dropped 3 bases and J dropped 5 bases, with 17 bases sitting between them. From germline, CDR1 is SGHRS and CDR2 YFSETQ. This CDR3 comprises 15 residues. DNA for the CDR3: TGCGCCAGCAGCTCCCGGCGGTTCTGGGTGGAGACCCAGTACTTC. Translating gives CASSSRRFWVETQYF.

The sample holds many counts of this clonotype. V is TRBV6-5 and J is TRBJ2-7; 15 bases align to TRBD2. J gave up 5 bases and V 4 bases, and 3 bases lay outside the gene matches. The CDR3 is 15 residues long. Germline-derived CDR1 and CDR2 are MNHEY and SVGAGI. This CDR3 is CASSSGTSGRNEQYF. The CDR3 coding sequence is TGTGCCAGCAGTTCCGGGACTAGCGGGAGGAACGAGCAGTACTTC.

This clonotype was counted ten times or more. V and J are TRBV21-1 and TRBJ2-1; the DNA was not compared with TRBD2, the D call given in the table. TRBV21-1 is classified as a pseudogene. This CDR3 is built from 15 residues. The CDR3 DNA reads as TGTGCCAGCAGCGAACTAGTCACCCTTGGCAATGAGCAGTTCTTC. It codes for CASSELVTLGNEQFF.

This clonotype was found many times. The V gene is TRBV2, the J gene TRBJ2-7; maybe TRBD1 (7 bases). CDR1 SNHLY and CDR2 FYNNEI come from the germline V gene. This CDR3 has 16 amino acids. V gave up 6 bases and J gave up 4 bases, with 22 bases separating them. The CDR3 region is CASRDDRISGGYEQYF. DNA of the CDR3: TGTGCCAGCAGGGACGACAGGATCTCAGGGGGGTACGAGCAGTACTTC.

Only a few counts were recorded for this clonotype. The chain carries TRBV20-1 and TRBJ1-1; 8 bases are a match to TRBD1. This CDR3 has 15 amino acids. V lost 6 bases, J lost 0 bases, and 9 bases stayed unmatched. Germline loops: CDR1 DFQATT, CDR2 SNEGSKA (reference sequence). CDR3 sequence (DNA): TGCAGTGCAAAGGACAGGGTTGGTGTGAACACTGAAGCTTTCTTT. It codes for CSAKDRVGVNTEAFF.

This clonotype was counted many times. The chain carries TRBV7-9 and TRBJ2-6, with no clear D. The CDR3 totals 15 residues. Germline CDR1 and CDR2: SEHNR and FQNEAQ (reference sequence). The V gene lost 5 bases and the J gene lost 2 bases, with 10 bases spanning the gap. CDR3 protein: CASSLAGAGANVLTF. For the CDR3, the DNA is TGTGCCAGCAGCCTGGCAGGTGCTGGGGCCAACGTCCTGACTTTC. Supplemented by reference TRBV7-9 and TRBJ2-6, the full variable domain reads DTGVSQNPRHKITKRGQNVTFRCDPISEHNRLYWYRQTLGQGPEFLTYFQNEAQLEKSRLLSDRFSAERPKGSFSTLEIQRTEQGDSAMYLCASSLAGAGANVLTFGAGSRLTVL.

This clonotype has ten or more counts. This chain joins TRBV7-2 and TRBJ2-5; D unresolved. The CDR3 covers 14 residues. Per germline, CDR1 SGHTA and CDR2 FQGNSA. V was clipped by 5 bases and J by 2 bases, with 12 bases between them. DNA of the CDR3: TGTGCCAGCAGCCCCTTCGGGTCACAAGAGACCCAGTACTTC. Amino acid sequence: CASSPFGSQETQYF.

This clonotype was recorded many times. The J gene is TRBJ2-1, the V gene TRBV5-1; D remains ambiguous. Between the trimmed V and J ends, which lost 4 bases and 1 base, there was a span of 9 bases. This CDR3 comprises 14 residues. Germline V gene sequence: CDR1 SGHRS, CDR2 YFSETQ. CDR3 protein: CASSPTQSYNEQFF. The CDR3 DNA sequence: TGCGCCAGCAGCCCTACACAATCCTACAATGAGCAGTTCTTC.

This clonotype was detected a few times. The rearrangement uses TRBV5-5 and TRBJ2-1; D perhaps matches TRBD2 (6 bases). Germline V gene data show CDR1 as SGHKS and CDR2 as YYEKEE (reference sequence). V was cut by 0 bases and J by 6 bases, with 16 bases left in between. The CDR3 runs 16 residues. The CDR3 loop is CASSLVPGLGPNEQFF. In DNA form, the CDR3 reads TGTGCCAGCAGCTTGGTCCCGGGACTGGGCCCCAATGAGCAGTTCTTC.

This clonotype has ten or more counts. The CDR3 loop is CSVVAQGGYEQYF. The CDR3, as DNA: TGCAGCGTTGTGGCTCAGGGGGGCTACGAGCAGTACTTC. This chain joins TRBV29-1 and TRBJ2-7; tentatively, D is TRBD1 (7 bases). The V and J ends lost 4 bases and 3 bases respectively, with 13 bases between them. The CDR3 sequence is 13 residues long. Germline CDR1 reads SQVTM; CDR2 reads ANQGSEA.

This clonotype turned up a few times. The chain joins TRBV5-1 to TRBJ1-2; 7 bases align to TRBD1. Trimming cost V 4 bases and J 7 bases; bases outside gene matches: 7. Germline CDR1 SGHRS, CDR2 YFSETQ. The CDR3 is 13 residues long. CDR3 bases: TGCGCCAGCAGCCCGCGGACAGGAGGTGGCTACACCTTC. Translation gives CASSPRTGGGYTF.

Regarding this clonotype: One base away lies a much larger clone, so this may be a sequencing read error. This rearrangement joins TRBV28 to TRBJ1-1, with D tentatively TRBD1 (5 bases). CDR1 and CDR2 (germline): MDHEN, SYDVKM. Trimming took 11 bases from V and 5 from J, leaving 15 bases between them. The CDR3 contains 12 residues. CDR3 in amino acids: CAPQGVWTEAFF. DNA for the CDR3: TGTGCCCCGCAGGGAGTCTGGACTGAAGCTTTCTTT.

This clonotype was counted many times. The rearrangement uses TRBV3-1 and TRBJ2-1, with TRBD2 identical over 8 bases. CDR1 and CDR2 from the germline V gene are LGHDT and YNNKEL (reference sequence). The CDR3 length is 17 residues. Germline trimming cut 4 bases from V and 0 bases from J; bases unmatched to any gene: 8. CDR3 in DNA: TGTGCCAGCAGCCTCCTAGCGGGTCATACCTCCTACAATGAGCAGTTCTTC. It codes for CASSLLAGHTSYNEQFF.

In the case of this clonotype: A much larger clone lies a single base off, so this may be a read error. This rearrangement joins TRBV20-1 to TRBJ2-7, with 7 bases that match TRBD1. The CDR3 extends over 14 amino acids. Germline CDR1 and CDR2: DFQATT and SNEGSKA (reference sequence). The CDR3 loop reads CSATRDSSSCEQYF. DNA for the CDR3: TGCAGTGCTACCCGGGACAGCAGCTCCTGCGAGCAGTACTTC.

This clonotype has more than one count but fewer than ten. V and J are TRBV27 and TRBJ1-5, with 7 bases fitting TRBD1. V shed 2 bases and J 5 bases; nucleotides not matched to a gene: 12. The CDR3 is 17 residues long. CDR1 and CDR2 from the germline V gene are MNHEY and SMNVEV (reference sequence). The CDR3 protein is CASSLKVGRGIYQPQHF. In DNA form, the CDR3 reads TGTGCCAGCAGTTTAAAAGTTGGCAGGGGGATTTATCAGCCCCAGCATTTT.